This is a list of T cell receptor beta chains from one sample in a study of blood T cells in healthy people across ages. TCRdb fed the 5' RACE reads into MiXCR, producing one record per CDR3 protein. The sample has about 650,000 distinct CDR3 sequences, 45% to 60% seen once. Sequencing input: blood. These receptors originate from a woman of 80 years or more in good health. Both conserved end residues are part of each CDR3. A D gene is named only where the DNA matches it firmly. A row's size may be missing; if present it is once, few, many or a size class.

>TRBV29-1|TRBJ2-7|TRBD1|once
CSVDGLTGVNEQYF
TGCAGCGTTGACGGGTTGACAGGGGTCAATGAGCAGTACTTC
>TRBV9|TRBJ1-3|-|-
CASSVGGAPPHTIYF
TGTGCCAGCAGCGTGGGGGGGGCTCCCCCGCACACCATATATTTT
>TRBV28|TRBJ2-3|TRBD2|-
CASRPGTNTDTQYF
TGTGCCAGCAGACCAGGGACTAACACAGATACGCAGTATTTT
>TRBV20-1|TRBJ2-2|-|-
CSARPAGELFF
TGCAGTGCTAGACCGGCCGGGGAGCTGTTTTTT
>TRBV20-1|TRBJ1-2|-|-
CSARELGNTLNYGYTF
TGCAGTGCTAGAGAATTGGGGAATACACTTAACTATGGCTACACCTTC
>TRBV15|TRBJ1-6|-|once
CATSRDSGDNSPLHF
TGTGCCACCAGCAGAGATTCAGGAGATAATTCACCCCTCCACTTT
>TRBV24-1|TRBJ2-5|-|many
CATSDDYLETQYF
TGTGCCACCAGTGATGACTACCTAGAGACCCAGTACTTC
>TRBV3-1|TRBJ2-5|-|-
CASSRPGQQYF
TGTGCCAGCAGCCGGCCGGGGCAGCAGTACTTC
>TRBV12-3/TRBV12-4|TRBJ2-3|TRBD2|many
CASSLPGALAFRTDTQYF
TGTGCCAGCAGTCTCCCGGGAGCACTAGCGTTCCGCACAGATACGCAGTATTTT
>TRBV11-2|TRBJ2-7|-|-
CASTQTPGSYEQYF
TGTGCCAGCACCCAAACACCAGGGTCCTACGAGCAGTACTTC
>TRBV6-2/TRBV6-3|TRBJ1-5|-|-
CASSYPGGFQPQHF
TGTGCCAGCAGTTATCCGGGGGGATTCCAGCCCCAGCATTTT
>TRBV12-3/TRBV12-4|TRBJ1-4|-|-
CASAPGANEKLFF
TGTGCCAGCGCCCCTGGGGCTAATGAAAAACTGTTTTTT
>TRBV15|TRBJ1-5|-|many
CATTDLGNQPQHF
TGTGCCACGACGGACCTTGGTAATCAGCCCCAGCATTTT
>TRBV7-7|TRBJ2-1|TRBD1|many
CASSRGGQGLDEQFF
TGTGCTAGCTCTCGGGGGGGACAGGGGTTGGATGAGCAGTTCTTC
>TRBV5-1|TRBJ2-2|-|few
CASSLSQGGTGELFF
TGCGCCAGCAGCTTGAGCCAGGGCGGAACCGGGGAGCTGTTTTTT
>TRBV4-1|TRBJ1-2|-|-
CASSQDRPGMGSNYGYTF
TGCGCCAGCAGCCAAGATCGGCCAGGGATGGGCTCTAACTATGGCTACACCTTC
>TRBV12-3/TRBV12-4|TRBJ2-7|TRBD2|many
CASSFLTSGRSTYEQYF
TGTGCCAGCAGTTTCCTGACTAGCGGGAGGTCAACCTACGAGCAGTACTTC
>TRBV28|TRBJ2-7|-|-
CASTNGPLYEQYF
TGTGCCAGTACGAATGGGCCCCTCTACGAGCAGTACTTC
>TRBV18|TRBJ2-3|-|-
CASSPPRSTDTQYF
TGTGCCAGCTCACCACCACGAAGCACAGATACGCAGTATTTT
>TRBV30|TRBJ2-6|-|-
CAWSPSSGANVLTF
TGTGCCTGGAGTCCCTCCTCTGGGGCCAACGTCCTGACTTTC
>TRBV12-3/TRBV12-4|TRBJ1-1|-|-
CASTLQIDTEAFF
TGTGCCAGCACCCTTCAAATAGACACTGAAGCTTTCTTT
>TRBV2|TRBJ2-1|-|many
CASSEGELAYNEQFF
TGTGCCAGCAGTGAGGGGGAGTTAGCCTACAATGAGCAGTTCTTC
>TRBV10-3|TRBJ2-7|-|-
CAISEPGRNYEQYF
TGTGCCATCAGTGAGCCGGGACGGAACTACGAGCAGTACTTC
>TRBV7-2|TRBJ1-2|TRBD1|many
CASSLGTGAGNYGYTF
TGTGCCAGCAGCTTAGGGACAGGGGCCGGGAACTATGGCTACACCTTC
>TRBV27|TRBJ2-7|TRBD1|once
CASRYGQDNYEQYF
TGTGCCAGCAGATACGGACAGGACAACTACGAGCAGTACTTC
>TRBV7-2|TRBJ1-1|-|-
CASSSGFWMNTEAFF
TGTGCCAGCAGCTCAGGTTTTTGGATGAACACTGAAGCTTTCTTT
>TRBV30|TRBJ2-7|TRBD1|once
CAWGSGQGSYEQYF
TGTGCCTGGGGATCAGGACAGGGATCTTACGAGCAGTACTTC
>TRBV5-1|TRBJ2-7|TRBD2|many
CASSLELAGGYEQYF
TGCGCCAGCAGCTTGGAACTAGCGGGAGGGTACGAGCAGTACTTC
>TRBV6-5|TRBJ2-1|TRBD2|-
CASSYYGTSKNNEQFF
TGTGCCAGCAGTTACTACGGGACTAGCAAAAACAATGAGCAGTTCTTC
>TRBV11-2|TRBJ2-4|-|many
CASSPGRGAKNIQYF
TGTGCCAGCAGCCCGGGCCGGGGTGCCAAAAACATTCAGTACTTC
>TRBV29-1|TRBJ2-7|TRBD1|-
CSVTGGYDYEQYF
TGCAGCGTTACAGGGGGCTATGACTACGAGCAGTACTTC
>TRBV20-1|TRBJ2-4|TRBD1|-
CSARGQGAYKQYF
TGCAGTGCTAGGGGTCAGGGGGCGTACAAGCAGTACTTC
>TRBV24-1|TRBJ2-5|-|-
CATSASDRVGGETQYF
TGTGCCACCAGTGCATCGGACAGGGTCGGGGGGGAGACCCAGTACTTC
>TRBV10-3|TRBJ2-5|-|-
CAISERSGETQYF
TGTGCCATCAGTGAGAGAAGCGGGGAGACCCAGTACTTC
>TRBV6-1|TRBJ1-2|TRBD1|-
CASSDRTGSANNYGYTF
TGTGCCAGCAGTGATAGGACAGGCTCAGCGAATAACTATGGCTACACCTTC
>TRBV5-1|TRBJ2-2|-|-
CASSLIGDMSGELFF
TGCGCCAGCAGCTTGATAGGGGACATGAGCGGGGAGCTGTTTTTT
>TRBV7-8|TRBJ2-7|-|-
CASRRGEQYF
TGTGCCAGCAGGAGAGGCGAGCAGTACTTC
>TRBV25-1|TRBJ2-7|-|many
CASSEQIGYEQYF
TGTGCCAGCAGTGAACAGATTGGGTACGAGCAGTACTTC
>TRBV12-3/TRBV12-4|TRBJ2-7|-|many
CARDHQQYF
TGTGCCAGAGACCACCAGCAGTACTTC
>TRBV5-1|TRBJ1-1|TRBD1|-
CASSIGQGEPQINTEAFF
TGCGCCAGCAGCATAGGACAGGGGGAACCGCAAATAAACACTGAAGCTTTCTTT
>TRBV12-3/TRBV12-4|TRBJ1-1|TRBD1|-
CASELRGAPTEAFF
TGTGCCAGCGAACTCAGGGGGGCCCCTACGGAAGCTTTCTTT
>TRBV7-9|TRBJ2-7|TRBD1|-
CASSLERSGGREQYF
TGTGCCAGCAGCTTAGAGCGGTCAGGGGGTCGTGAGCAGTACTTC